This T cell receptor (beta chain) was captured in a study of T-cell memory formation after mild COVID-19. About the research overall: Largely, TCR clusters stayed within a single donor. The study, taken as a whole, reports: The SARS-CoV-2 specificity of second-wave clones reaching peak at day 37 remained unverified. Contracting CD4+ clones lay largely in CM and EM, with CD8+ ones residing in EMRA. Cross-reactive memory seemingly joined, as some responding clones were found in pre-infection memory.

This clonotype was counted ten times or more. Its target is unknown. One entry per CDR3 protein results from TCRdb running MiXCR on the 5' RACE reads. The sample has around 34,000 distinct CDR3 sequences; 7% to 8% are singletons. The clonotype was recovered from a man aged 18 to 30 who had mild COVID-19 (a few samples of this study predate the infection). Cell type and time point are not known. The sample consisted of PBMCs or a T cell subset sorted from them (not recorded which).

CDR3 nucleotides: TGCAGTGTTCACGGGGGAAGCTCCCTCCACTTT. Residues: CSVHGGSSLHF. The chain recombines TRBV20-1 with TRBJ1-6; D is possibly TRBD1 (5 bases). The length of the CDR3 is 11 residues. V lost 7 bases and J 14 bases, leaving 15 bases between the germline ends. Germline lookup yields CDR1 DFQATT and CDR2 SNEGSKA (reference sequence).